Listed below are T cell receptor beta chains from one sample, sequenced in a study of neurological immune-mediated disorders. TCRdb analysed the 5' RACE reads with MiXCR anew, one entry per CDR3 protein. The sample has about 18,000 distinct CDR3 sequences; approximately 12% are singletons. Sequenced input: CD8+ T cells from blood. The receptors here all came from a woman aged 45 to 65 in good health. The CDR3 runs from the conserved cysteine through the conserved F or W. Each record gives: clone size, V gene, D gene, J gene, CDR3 DNA, CDR3 protein. The D gene is left open where the match is weak. Not all rows give a size; the values are once, few, many and, for expanded clones, a class.

clone size: many
V gene: TRBV28
D gene: TRBD2
J gene: TRBJ2-7
CDR3 DNA: TGTGCCAGCAGTTTCCGGGACGGGGGGGACGAGCAGTACTTC
CDR3 protein: CASSFRDGGDEQYF

clone size: medium-sized
V gene: TRBV28
D gene: TRBD1
J gene: TRBJ1-1
CDR3 DNA: TGTGCCAGCAGTTTAGACCGGACAGGGGTGGGAGCTTTCTTT
CDR3 protein: CASSLDRTGVGAFF

clone size: many
V gene: TRBV7-2
D gene: -
J gene: TRBJ1-1
CDR3 DNA: TGTGCCAGCAGCTTCCAGGGACTGAACACTGAAGCTTTCTTT
CDR3 protein: CASSFQGLNTEAFF

clone size: -
V gene: TRBV5-1
D gene: -
J gene: TRBJ2-1
CDR3 DNA: TGCGCCAGCAGCTTGGCTCGGGGTAGCCCGGATGACTCCTACAATGAGCAGTTCTTC
CDR3 protein: CASSLARGSPDDSYNEQFF

clone size: many
V gene: TRBV12-3/TRBV12-4
D gene: -
J gene: TRBJ2-1
CDR3 DNA: TGTGCCAGCAGTTTTAGGGATTTCAGCTCCTACAATGAGCAGTTCTTC
CDR3 protein: CASSFRDFSSYNEQFF

clone size: many
V gene: TRBV7-2
D gene: TRBD1
J gene: TRBJ1-6
CDR3 DNA: TGTGCCAGCAGCTTAGTGACAGGGGGACTGTCACCCCTCCACTTT
CDR3 protein: CASSLVTGGLSPLHF

clone size: many
V gene: TRBV20-1
D gene: -
J gene: TRBJ2-2
CDR3 DNA: TGCAGTGCTAGCTTAGGGGGGGGGGAGCTGTTTTTT
CDR3 protein: CSASLGGGELFF

clone size: few
V gene: TRBV7-3
D gene: TRBD1
J gene: TRBJ2-5
CDR3 DNA: TGTGCCAGCAGTCCTGGACAGGGCCAAGAGACCCAGTACTTC
CDR3 protein: CASSPGQGQETQYF

clone size: many
V gene: TRBV14
D gene: -
J gene: TRBJ2-5
CDR3 DNA: TGTGCCAGCAGCCAAGGGACTATGGGAGAGACCCAGTACTTC
CDR3 protein: CASSQGTMGETQYF

clone size: many
V gene: TRBV10-3
D gene: -
J gene: TRBJ1-1
CDR3 DNA: TGTGCCATCAGTGAGTCGATGGACGGGAACACTGAAGCTTTCTTT
CDR3 protein: CAISESMDGNTEAFF

clone size: once
V gene: TRBV20-1
D gene: TRBD1
J gene: TRBJ1-2
CDR3 DNA: TGCAGTGCTATAGACCAGGGGGCTGTTGGCTACACCTTC
CDR3 protein: CSAIDQGAVGYTF

clone size: -
V gene: TRBV7-2
D gene: -
J gene: TRBJ2-5
CDR3 DNA: TGTGCCAGCAGACGACAGTCTGGGGGCCAAGAGACCCAGTACTTC
CDR3 protein: CASRRQSGGQETQYF

clone size: medium-sized
V gene: TRBV24-1
D gene: TRBD1
J gene: TRBJ1-2
CDR3 DNA: TGTGCCACCAGTGATCCCCGGACAGGGGATGGCTACACCTTC
CDR3 protein: CATSDPRTGDGYTF

clone size: many
V gene: TRBV7-9
D gene: -
J gene: TRBJ2-5
CDR3 DNA: TGTGCCAGCAGCACCGAAGAGACCCAGTACTTC
CDR3 protein: CASSTEETQYF

clone size: many
V gene: TRBV15
D gene: -
J gene: TRBJ2-5
CDR3 DNA: TGTGCCACCAGCGAACGGGAGACCCAGTACTTC
CDR3 protein: CATSERETQYF

clone size: many
V gene: TRBV7-2
D gene: TRBD2
J gene: TRBJ2-3
CDR3 DNA: TGTGGGAGCGGGGGGGCCCCCACGGATACGCAGTATTTT
CDR3 protein: CGSGGAPTDTQYF

clone size: many
V gene: TRBV28
D gene: -
J gene: TRBJ1-1
CDR3 DNA: TGTGCCAGCAGGGGGACCGGGCACCCGAACACTGAAGCTTTCTTT
CDR3 protein: CASRGTGHPNTEAFF

clone size: many
V gene: TRBV6-5
D gene: -
J gene: TRBJ2-3
CDR3 DNA: TGTGCCACACAGTCGGCTACAGATACGCAGTATTTT
CDR3 protein: CATQSATDTQYF